This paragraph reports one T cell receptor (beta chain). Other DNA sequences in this specimen translate into the identical CDR3. This record comes from a study of blood T cell repertoires in COVID-19. Study context: Spain, Italy and the United States supplied samples that represented acute and convalescent COVID-19. In each case, the material was cDNA or gDNA derived from T cells, B-cell-depleted T cells, or PBMCs.

The Seattle patients, enrolled during active infection, were followed longitudinally. Per the study methods: Reference gene primer amplification gave nucleated cell count estimates. Libraries were prepared by immunoSEQ multiplex PCR; TCRdb keeps only in-frame clonotypes and omits some of them. That table furnishes V, J and clone size, whereas the DNA furnished D and trimming. The sample carries 200,000 to 250,000 clones, about 84% recorded once. The CDR3 sequence is 13 residues long. Germline loops: CDR1 SGHRS, CDR2 YFSETQ. Trimming stripped 4 bases from V and 0 bases from J, with 4 bases between. This chain joins TRBV5-1 and TRBJ1-4; D gene uncertain. The sequencing input was peripheral blood. The TCR was taken from an elderly woman with COVID-19, enrolled during active disease. CDR3 nucleotides: TGCGCCAGCAGCCCCACAACTAATGAAAAACTGTTTTTT. Encoded protein: CASSPTTNEKLFF.